These 20 T cell receptor beta chains share one sample of origin, sequenced in a study of siplizumab effects on memory and regulatory T cells. TCRdb's table, derived via immunoSEQ multiplex PCR, lists solely in-frame clones and lacks some. The sample has around 100,000 clones; 91% are singletons. The specimen was CD4+ T cells sorted from blood. These receptors were obtained from a human donor in good health.

This chain uses TRBV2 with TRBJ2-2, with D perhaps matching TRBD1 (5 bases). V lost 4 bases, J lost 1 base, and 10 bases lay in between. Germline CDR1 is SNHLY and CDR2 is FYNNEI. This CDR3 is built from 15 residues. CDR3 nucleotide sequence: TGTGCCAGCAGTGTAGCAGGGTGGAACACCGGGGAGCTGTTTTTT. It translates to CASSVAGWNTGELFF.

This rearrangement joins TRBV10-3 to TRBJ2-7; weak D call: TRBD2 (5 bases). V dropped 3 bases and J dropped 6 bases, with 9 bases sitting between them. From germline, CDR1 is ENHRY and CDR2 SYGVKD. This CDR3 is built from 12 residues. The DNA for the CDR3 is TGTGCCATCAGTGAACTAGGGAGCGAGCAGTACTTC. This encodes CAISELGSEQYF.

V is TRBV18 and J is TRBJ2-5; D uncertain. V lost 2 bases to trimming and J lost 4 bases, with 8 bases between them. The CDR3 covers 13 residues. Germline V CDR1 and CDR2: KGHSH, LQKENI. CDR3 sequence (DNA): TGTGCCAGCTCACCATCACGGGCAGAGACCCAGTACTTC. Protein: CASSPSRAETQYF.

The chain employs TRBV28 and TRBJ2-7; D may match TRBD1 or TRBD2 (5 bases each). V lost 6 bases, J lost 3 bases, and 12 bases lay in between. The CDR3 totals 13 residues. The germline CDR1 and CDR2 sequences are MDHEN and SYDVKM. The CDR3 coding sequence is TGTGCCAGCAGGGGGGAGAAGTTCTACGAGCAGTACTTC. It encodes CASRGEKFYEQYF. Based on the CDR3 plus reference TRBV28 and TRBJ2-7, the full variable domain is DVKVTQSSRYLVKRTGEKVFLECVQDMDHENMFWYRQDPGLGLRLIYFSYDVKMKEKGDIPEGYSVSREKKERFSLILESASTNQTSMYLCASRGEKFYEQYFGPGTRLTVT.

The rearrangement uses TRBV21-1 and TRBJ1-1. TRBV21-1 is termed a pseudogene. CDR3 size: 15 residues. The CDR3 DNA reads as TGTGCCAGCAGCTCCACCTTAGTCACCCACACTGAAGCTTTCTTT. Translating gives CASSSTLVTHTEAFF.

This chain links TRBV5-4 with TRBJ2-7, with 9 bases matching TRBD2. CDR1 and CDR2 (germline): SGHNT, YYREEE (reference sequence). V lost 4 bases, J lost 4 bases, and 6 bases stayed unmatched. There are 14 residues in the CDR3. The CDR3 region has the DNA TGTGCCAGCAGCAATAGCGGGGGCGGATACGAGCAGTACTTC. Its protein product is CASSNSGGGYEQYF.

V usage is TRBV7-8 and J usage is TRBJ1-5; TRBD1 matches at 7 bases. V shed 0 bases, J shed 0 bases, and the junction held 2 bases outside the gene matches. CDR1 and CDR2 from the germline V gene are SGHVS and FQNEAQ. The CDR3 extends over 16 amino acids. CDR3 nucleotides: TGTGCCAGCAGCTTAGCAGGACAGGTTAGCAATCAGCCCCAGCATTTT. Protein: CASSLAGQVSNQPQHF.

This chain connects TRBV7-9 to TRBJ1-1; D uncertain. This CDR3 has 15 residues. Trimming left V 3 bases short and J 0 bases short, with 11 bases between. Germline lookup yields CDR1 SEHNR and CDR2 FQNEAQ (reference sequence). The CDR3 here is CASSLRARVNTEAFF. The CDR3 DNA follows: TGTGCCAGCAGCTTGAGGGCGCGGGTGAACACTGAAGCTTTCTTT.

This clone was observed once. The V call is TRBV6-6, the J call TRBJ1-6; D not resolved. The CDR3 is made up of 14 amino acids. V lost 2 bases and J lost 5, with 7 bases in between. Germline V gene lookup returns CDR1 MNHNY and CDR2 SVGAGI (reference sequence). The CDR3 is CASSYVRDNSPLHF. As DNA, the CDR3 is TGTGCCAGCAGTTACGTCCGGGATAATTCACCCCTCCACTTT.

This clone was seen just once. The chain uses TRBV10-3 and TRBJ2-7, with 9 bases identical to TRBD1. The V segment lost 9 bases and the J segment 2 bases; nucleotides outside the gene matches: 5. The CDR3 covers 13 residues. CDR1 is ENHRY and CDR2 is SYGVKD in the germline V gene. CDR3 residues: CAIGDRAPYEQYF. CDR3 DNA: TGTGCCATTGGGGACAGGGCCCCCTACGAGCAGTACTTC.

This clone was recorded only once. The rearrangement links TRBV6-1 to TRBJ1-1, with unresolved D. CDR3 size: 13 residues. Trimming cost V 7 bases and J 4 bases, with 13 bases left between them. CDR1 is MNHNS and CDR2 is SASEGT in the germline V gene. CDR3 nucleotide sequence: TGTGCCAGCAACCTAGGACCCGGCACTGAAGCTTTCTTT. It translates to CASNLGPGTEAFF.

This chain joins TRBV10-1 and TRBJ2-3, with D perhaps TRBD1 or TRBD2 (5 bases each). The CDR3 is 14 amino acids. The ends were cut back, 7 bases at V and 6 bases at J, with 17 bases in the middle. CDR1 is WNHNN and CDR2 is SYGVQD in the germline V gene (reference sequence). Here the CDR3 reads CASTNRGAGDTQYF. The CDR3 coding sequence is TGCGCCAGCACCAACCGAGGGGCTGGGGATACGCAGTATTTT.

The table lists this clone with a few counts. The chain joins TRBV10-3 to TRBJ2-1; TRBD2 is a possible D gene (5 bases). Trimming pared 0 bases from V and 8 bases from J, leaving 17 bases between. This CDR3 has 16 amino acids. The germline CDR1 and CDR2 sequences are ENHRY and SYGVKD. The CDR3 spells CAISESISRAGDEQFF. CDR3 nucleotides: TGTGCCATCAGTGAGTCGATTAGTAGAGCCGGGGATGAGCAGTTCTTC.

This clone showed up just once. The chain couples TRBV29-1 to TRBJ1-3; a weak D match, TRBD1 (6 bases). The CDR3 has 14 amino acids. The germline V gene encodes CDR1 SQVTM and CDR2 ANQGSEA. V lost 4 bases and J lost 0, with 10 bases in between. The CDR3 region is CSVVGGGSGNTIYF. In nucleotides, the CDR3 is TGCAGCGTTGTAGGAGGGGGCTCTGGAAACACCATATATTTT.

A single count supports this clone. The rearrangement joins TRBV15 to TRBJ2-7; D is tentatively TRBD1 or TRBD2 (5 bases each). This CDR3 comprises 13 residues. The V end was cut by 8 bases, the J end by 6 bases, with 17 bases between. Germline CDR1 and CDR2: LNHNV and YYDKDF (reference sequence). CDR3 in DNA: TGTGCCACCCGGGGCTGGAGTACTGGCGAGCAGTACTTC. This gives the protein CATRGWSTGEQYF.

CDR3: CASSVGGPWGSLHF. The CDR3 DNA reads TGTGCCAGCAGCGTAGGGGGCCCCTGGGGGTCCCTCCACTTT. The chain employs TRBV7-9 and TRBJ1-6; 7 bases agree with TRBD1. The junction had 12 bases not matched to a gene; V was cut back by 5 bases and J by 14 bases. CDR3 length: 14 residues. Germline lookup yields CDR1 SEHNR and CDR2 FQNEAQ (reference sequence). Looking up the rest from reference TRBV7-9 and TRBJ1-6 gives the full variable domain: DTGVSQNPRHKITKRGQNVTFRCDPISEHNRLYWYRQTLGQGPEFLTYFQNEAQLEKSRLLSDRFSAERPKGSFSTLEIQRTEQGDSAMYLCASSVGGPWGSLHFGNGTRLTVT.

This clone has just one count. The chain couples TRBV7-2 to TRBJ2-7; tentatively, D is TRBD1 (6 bases). The CDR3 totals 14 residues. Deletions cut 1 base from V and 2 bases from J, with 9 bases between. Germline CDR1 reads SGHTA; CDR2 reads FQGNSA. The CDR3: CASSLGQAAYEQYF. CDR3 nucleotide sequence: TGTGCCAGCAGCTTAGGACAGGCCGCCTACGAGCAGTACTTC. The variable domain in full, completed from reference TRBV7-2 and TRBJ2-7, reads GAGVSQSPSNKVTEKGKDVELRCDPISGHTALYWYRQSLGQGLEFLIYFQGNSAPDKSGLPSDRFSAERTGGSVSTLTIQRTQQEDSAVYLCASSLGQAAYEQYFGPGTRLTVT.

V and J are TRBV7-2 and TRBJ1-5, with 8 bases lining up with TRBD1. The germline V gene encodes CDR1 SGHTA and CDR2 FQGNSA. The V gene end was trimmed by 5 bases and the J gene end by 6 bases; junction bases not matched to a gene: 6. There are 14 residues in the CDR3. CDR3 DNA sequence: TGTGCCAGCAGCATGGGGACAGGAGGTCAGCCCCAGCATTTT. Its protein is CASSMGTGGQPQHF.

V is TRBV7-3 and J is TRBJ2-5; 7 bases fit TRBD2. This CDR3 has 13 residues. V lost 5 bases, J lost 4 bases, and 4 bases stayed unmatched. Per the germline V gene, CDR1 is SGHTA and CDR2 is FQGTGA. CDR3 sequence (DNA): TGTGCCAGCAGCCGGGGGGTAGGAGAGACCCAGTACTTC. Amino acid sequence: CASSRGVGETQYF.

The genes are TRBV27 and TRBJ2-7; no clear D gene. CDR3 length: 14 residues. Germline assignment: CDR1 MNHEY and CDR2 SMNVEV (reference sequence). Between the trimmed V and J ends, which lost 2 bases and 2 bases, there was a span of 10 bases. CDR3 region: CASSLSAEPYEQYF. The DNA of the CDR3 is TGTGCCAGCAGTTTAAGCGCGGAACCCTACGAGCAGTACTTC.